This T cell receptor beta chain derives from a study of shared clonotypes between healthy human individuals. The wider study: CD4 naive cells filled three plates per donor, CD4 memory three, CD8 naive two and CD8 memory one.

Turning to this clone: Its specificity is unknown.

This CDR3 spans 14 amino acids. Germline CDR1 and CDR2: MGHDK and SYGVNS. Trimming pared 5 bases from V and 4 bases from J, leaving 12 bases between. Overall study findings and caveats: Roughly 5% of naive CD4 clonotypes were shared across several donors.

The donors were all Caucasian adults (living in Nashville, Tennessee). The method was immunoSEQ multiplex PCR; TCRdb's version includes in-frame clones alone and lacks a portion of them. Seen here are about 2,500,000 clones, over 85% observed once, and the top ten hold over 0.12%. The source material was naive CD4+ T cells sorted from blood. Sample subset: CD45RA+ positively selected. The rearrangement joins TRBV25-1 to TRBJ1-3, with a tentative D call TRBD1 (5 bases). This clonotype was sampled from a man younger than 30 in good health. CDR3 nucleotide sequence: TGTGCCAGCAGTAATTTGGGGGTCGGAAACACCATATATTTT. Translation gives CASSNLGVGNTIYF.